The clone carrying this T cell receptor beta chain came up a few times. Every isolated RNA sample was fully reverse transcribed, so sequencing captured expressed TCRB transcripts. Sequencing used immunoSEQ multiplex PCR; TCRdb keeps in-frame clones, though not all of them. The table lists hundreds of thousands of clones, 15% to 19% of them singletons. Germline V gene data show CDR1 as KGHSH and CDR2 as LQKENI. After removal of 3 bases from V and 6 bases from J, the junction contained 10 bases not matched to a gene. The CDR3 sequence is 15 residues long. This sample was taken from a study of beta chain features in type 1 diabetes.

This receptor was identified in a young man in good health. The chain couples TRBV18 to TRBJ2-7; 8 positions match TRBD1. Sequenced input: naive CD4+ T cells from blood. The CDR3 region is CASSPRGPPWSEQYF. The CDR3 nucleotides are TGTGCCAGCTCACCCAGGGGGCCCCCATGGTCCGAGCAGTACTTC.